The clone carrying this T cell receptor (beta chain) was seen ten or more times. Its antigen remains unknown. Sorting selected naive CD8 T cells with a CD8+CD4-CCR7+CD45RA+ phenotype. These data come from a study of molecular identifiers for immune sequencing clone quantification. Study results and caveats: Shared barcodes on identical TCR molecules could underestimate the sizes of highly expanded clones. Clones that exceeded 20 RNA copies held over 98% of effector molecules, yet under 1% in naive cells.

Previously described methods with listed TCR primers produced the bulk TCR libraries. MiXCR, applied by TCRdb to the PCR reads, yields one record per CDR3 protein. The sample holds approximately 590,000 distinct CDR3 sequences, about 25% seen once. The CDR3 consists of 15 residues. V shed 6 bases and J 5 bases; nucleotides not matched to a gene: 11. Germline CDR1 and CDR2: DFQATT and SNEGSKA (reference sequence). The sample taken for sequencing was naive CD8+ T cells from blood, with Jurkat cell RNA spiked in. Subset of the sample: FACS-sorted CD8+CD4-CCR7+CD45RA+ naive T cells. This receptor was taken from a human donor in good health. Some libraries in this study had Jurkat cell RNA spiked in. The gene calls are TRBV20-1 and TRBJ2-2, with TRBD2 matching 8 bases. As DNA, the CDR3 is TGCAGTGCCCGTCTAGGCGGGGGGTATACCGGGGAGCTGTTTTTT. This sequence encodes CSARLGGGYTGELFF.